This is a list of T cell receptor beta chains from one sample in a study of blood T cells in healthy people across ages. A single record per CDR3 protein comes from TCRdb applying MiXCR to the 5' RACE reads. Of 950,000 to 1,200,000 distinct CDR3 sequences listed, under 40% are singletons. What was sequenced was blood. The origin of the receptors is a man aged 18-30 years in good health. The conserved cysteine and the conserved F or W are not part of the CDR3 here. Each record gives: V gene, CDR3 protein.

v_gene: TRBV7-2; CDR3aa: ASSSSGTASGELF
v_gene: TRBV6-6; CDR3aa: ASSYVASGSTDTQY
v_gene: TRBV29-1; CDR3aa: SVPLSGGTYNEQF
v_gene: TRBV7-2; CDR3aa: ASSAGQGALYEQY
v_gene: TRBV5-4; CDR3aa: ASSVGLNYEQY
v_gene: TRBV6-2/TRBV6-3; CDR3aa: ASSGAMNTEAF
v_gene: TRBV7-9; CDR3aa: ASSNSGQIHSPLH
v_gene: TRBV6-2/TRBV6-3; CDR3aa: ASSPPFDETQY
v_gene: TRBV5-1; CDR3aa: ASSLVGRKAYEAF
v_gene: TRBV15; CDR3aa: ATNQDRVSYNEQF
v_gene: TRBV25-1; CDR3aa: ASSIDRANQPQH
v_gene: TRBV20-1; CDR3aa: SAIDYGESSYNEQF
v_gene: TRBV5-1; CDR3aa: ASSEDRAVNEKLF
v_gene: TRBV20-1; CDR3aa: SARRFETNYGYT
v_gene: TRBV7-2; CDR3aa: TSSLLGFGYGYT
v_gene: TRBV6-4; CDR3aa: ASSDTGQDYNEQF
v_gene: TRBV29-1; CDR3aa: SSLSGRRYTDTQY
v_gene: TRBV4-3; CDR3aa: ASSQDLGANYGYT
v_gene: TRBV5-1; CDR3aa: ASSVRGQGRINSPLH
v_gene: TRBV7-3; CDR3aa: ASSLTGQGAEAF
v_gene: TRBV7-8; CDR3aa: ASSFRPPGTPGQLF
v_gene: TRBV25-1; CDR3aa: ASSVGSKADTQY
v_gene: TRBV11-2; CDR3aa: ASSAPSGSEAF
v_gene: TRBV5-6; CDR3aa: ASSQDSSDTQY
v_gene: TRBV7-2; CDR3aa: ASSSRLHSNQPQH
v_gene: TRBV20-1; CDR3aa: SANGLAGGRNEQF
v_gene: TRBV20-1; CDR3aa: SARLLTPSTDTQY
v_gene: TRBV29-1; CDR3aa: SAADRGGTEAF
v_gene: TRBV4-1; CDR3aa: ASSQAGGYGYT
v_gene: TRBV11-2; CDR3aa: ASSKHPTDQETQY
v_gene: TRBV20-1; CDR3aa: SVHRGLSQPQH
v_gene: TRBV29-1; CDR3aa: SVDRGGTEAF
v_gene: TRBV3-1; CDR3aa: ASSFHSGGEETQY
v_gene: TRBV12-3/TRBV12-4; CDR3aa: ASTLPGGGYT
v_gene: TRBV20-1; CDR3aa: SARDAGGATYNEQF
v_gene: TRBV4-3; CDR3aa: ASSQEIVGSSYEQY
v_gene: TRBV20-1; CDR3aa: SARALIGGGGAIQETQY
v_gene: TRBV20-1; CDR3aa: SSRGGPYNEQF
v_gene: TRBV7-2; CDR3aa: ASSSQTVFSYGYT
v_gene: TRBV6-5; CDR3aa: ASRRGVDTEAF
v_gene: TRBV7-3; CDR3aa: ASSFKRRDMGNTEAF
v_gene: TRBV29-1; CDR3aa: SVGRQTDGYT
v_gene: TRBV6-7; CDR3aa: ASSYDGTGDSSYEQY
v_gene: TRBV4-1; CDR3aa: ASRDTFGEGTDTQY
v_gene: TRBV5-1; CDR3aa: ASSGSLVRTEAF
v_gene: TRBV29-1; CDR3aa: SVEGLSSYNEQF
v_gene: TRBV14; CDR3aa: ASSQGGGRTDTQY
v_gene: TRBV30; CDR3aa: AWDLGQVTGEQY
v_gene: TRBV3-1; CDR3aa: ASSQLRANTEAF
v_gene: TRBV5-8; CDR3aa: ASSTGGSREAF